These T cell receptor beta chains were read from a single sample in a study of a mutant IDH1 vaccine in newly diagnosed glioma. Sequencing used immunoSEQ multiplex PCR; TCRdb keeps in-frame clones, though not all of them. The table lists 35,000 to 45,000 clones, under 90% of them singletons. Antigens of these TCRs are unknown. Here the sequenced sample was peripheral blood mononuclear cells (PBMCs), taken from a glioma patient whose treatment included an IDH1 peptide vaccine. Receptor source: a woman aged 25 to 39 with glioma. Some clones in this sample may be carry-over from other donors' samples. Each CDR3 is given with its conserved first and last residue. Part of the rows lack a size; the others show once, few, many or a class for expanded clones.

v_call	j_call	clone_size	cdr3_aa
TRBV6-5	TRBJ2-3	NA	CASSYSMVGADTQYF
TRBV10-3	TRBJ1-5	NA	CAISRGDQPQHF
TRBV28	TRBJ1-2	NA	CASSFGGNGYTF
TRBV9	TRBJ1-1	NA	CASSVGGTNTEAFF
TRBV10-1	TRBJ1-5	medium-sized	CARLGGDRGTFSNQPQHF
TRBV19	TRBJ2-1	NA	CASSRASGWGEQFF
TRBV4-1	TRBJ2-1	NA	CASSQFSNEQFF
TRBV18	TRBJ2-7	NA	CASSPAGYELAGTYEQYF
TRBV29-1	TRBJ1-1	NA	CSVDGGHSTEAFF
TRBV12-5	TRBJ2-5	NA	CASGRGLGETQYF
TRBV11-2	TRBJ2-3	few	CASSPRTSGSDTQYF
TRBV2	TRBJ2-7	once	CASSGRGHAMGGLHYEQYF
TRBV29-1	TRBJ2-1	once	CSVEVSSGRRDEQFF
TRBV11-2	TRBJ2-7	NA	CASSLDESVGAEQYF
TRBV7-9	TRBJ2-7	NA	CASTYPEAGADEQYF